One sample yielded the 5 T cell receptor beta chains listed below, sequenced in a study of control samples from healthy donors and cancer patients. Some clones are missing from TCRdb's copy, which holds only in-frame ones; the method was immunoSEQ multiplex PCR. This table has about 52,000 clones, around 95% appearing once. Sequences were obtained from blood. The origin of the receptors is a man aged 30-40 years in good health.

The chain uses TRBV7-2 and TRBJ2-2; D ambiguous. Germline assignment: CDR1 SGHTA and CDR2 FQGNSA. The CDR3 is 19 amino acids. Trimming removed 2 bases at V and 0 bases at J, with 19 bases between. CDR3 amino acids: CASSLKAPFGVANTGELFF. The CDR3 DNA reads as TGTGCCAGCAGCTTAAAGGCCCCCTTCGGCGTCGCGAACACCGGGGAGCTGTTTTTT.

The chain carries TRBV28 and TRBJ2-1; possibly TRBD1 for D (6 bases). Trimming took 2 bases from V and 4 from J, leaving 6 bases between them. Germline CDR1 MDHEN, CDR2 SYDVKM. This CDR3 has 13 amino acids. As DNA, the CDR3 is TGTGCCAGCAGTTTAAGGGGGTACAATGAGCAGTTCTTC. Amino acids: CASSLRGYNEQFF.

The rearrangement links TRBV4-1 to TRBJ1-4, with D unresolved. V lost 4 bases, J lost 4 bases, and 13 bases lay in between. The CDR3 contains 15 residues. In germline, CDR1 is MGHRA, CDR2 YSYEKL. The CDR3 nucleotides read TGCGCCAGCAGCCTCATTTGGCAGAATAATGAAAAACTGTTTTTT. Its protein product is CASSLIWQNNEKLFF.

The J gene is TRBJ2-2, the V gene TRBV2; D might be TRBD1 (5 bases). CDR3 length: 12 residues. CDR1 is SNHLY and CDR2 is FYNNEI in the germline V gene. Trimming took 8 bases from V and 4 from J, leaving 8 bases between them. In DNA form, the CDR3 reads TGTGCCAGCCAGGGCGGCACCGGGGAGCTGTTTTTT. As protein: CASQGGTGELFF.

The CDR3 spells CASSLDPRDTQYF. DNA of the CDR3: TGCGCCAGCAGCTTGGACCCGCGAGATACGCAGTATTTT. V is TRBV5-1 and J is TRBJ2-3; no reliable D call. V was cut by 0 bases and J by 5 bases, with 7 bases left in between. Germline CDR1 is SGHRS and CDR2 is YFSETQ. This CDR3 has 13 amino acids.